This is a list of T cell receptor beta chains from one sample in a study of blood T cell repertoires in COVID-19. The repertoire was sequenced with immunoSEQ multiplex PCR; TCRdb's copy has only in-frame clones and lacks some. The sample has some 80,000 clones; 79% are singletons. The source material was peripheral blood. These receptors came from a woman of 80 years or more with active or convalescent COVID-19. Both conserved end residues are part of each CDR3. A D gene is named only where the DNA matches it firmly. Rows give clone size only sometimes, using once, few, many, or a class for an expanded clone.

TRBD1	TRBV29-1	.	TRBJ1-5	TGCAGCGCGGGGGACAGTGGGTACAATCAGCCCCAGCATTTT	CSAGDSGYNQPQHF
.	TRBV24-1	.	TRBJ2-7	TGTGCCACCAGTCACCCCCCTAGAGACGAGCAGTACTTC	CATSHPPRDEQYF
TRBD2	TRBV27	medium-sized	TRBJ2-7	TGTGCCAGCAGCCAAGGAACTAGCGGTACCTACGAGCAGTACTTC	CASSQGTSGTYEQYF
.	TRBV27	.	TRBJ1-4	TGTGCCAGCAGTTTCAGGGGCGTAAATGAAAAACTGTTTTTT	CASSFRGVNEKLFF
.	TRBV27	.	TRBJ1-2	TGTGCCAGCAGTTTTGCGGGGGCGTGGGGCTACACCTTC	CASSFAGAWGYTF
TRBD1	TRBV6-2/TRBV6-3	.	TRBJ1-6	TGTGCCAGCAGTTACCCAAGGACAGGGGCTAATTCACCCCTCCACTTT	CASSYPRTGANSPLHF
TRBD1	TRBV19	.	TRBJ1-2	TGTGCCAGTAGGGGACAGGGACGCGGCTACACCTTC	CASRGQGRGYTF
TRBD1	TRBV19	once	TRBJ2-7	TGTGCCAGTAGGCCATGGACAGGGGACGAGCAGTACTTC	CASRPWTGDEQYF
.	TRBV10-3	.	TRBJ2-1	TGTGCCATCAGTGCGTTTTTGGGGACCGGGAGCTCACGGAATGAGCAGTTCTTC	CAISAFLGTGSSRNEQFF
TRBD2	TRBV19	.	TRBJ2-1	TGTGCCAGTAGTCCTCAGACTAGCAGCAATGAGCAGTTCTTC	CASSPQTSSNEQFF
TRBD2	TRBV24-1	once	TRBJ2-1	TGTGCCACCAGCGATCGGAGCGGGAGATCCTACAATGAGCAGTTCTTC	CATSDRSGRSYNEQFF
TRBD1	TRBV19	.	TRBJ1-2	TGTGCCACTAAGGACAGGGGGATCTATGGCTACACCTTC	CATKDRGIYGYTF
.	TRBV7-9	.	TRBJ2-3	TGTGCCAGCAGTAGGACTTACACAGATACGCAGTATTTT	CASSRTYTDTQYF
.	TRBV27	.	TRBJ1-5	TGTGCCAGCAGTTTATCGGCTGTGGGAGGAAATCAGCCCCAGCATTTT	CASSLSAVGGNQPQHF
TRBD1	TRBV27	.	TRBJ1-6	TGTGCCAGCAGTTACACGACAGGGGCCAATAATTCACCCCTCCACTTT	CASSYTTGANNSPLHF
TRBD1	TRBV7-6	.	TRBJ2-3	TGTGCCAGCAGCCACATGGACAGGTTCACAGATACGCAGTATTTT	CASSHMDRFTDTQYF
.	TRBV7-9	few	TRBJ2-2	TGTGCCAGCAGCTTTACATCCACCGGGGAGCTGTTTTTT	CASSFTSTGELFF
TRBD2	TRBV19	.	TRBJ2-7	TGTGCCAGTAGTATACAGCGGGGATCCTACGAGCAGTACTTC	CASSIQRGSYEQYF
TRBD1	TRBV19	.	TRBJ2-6	TGTGCCACCCAGACAGGGCGGCAAGGGGCCAACGTCCTGACTTTC	CATQTGRQGANVLTF
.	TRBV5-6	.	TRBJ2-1	TGTGCCAGCAGCTTCCACGGAGGGATTAATGAGCAGTTCTTC	CASSFHGGINEQFF
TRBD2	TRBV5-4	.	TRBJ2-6	TGTGCCAGCAGCCATAAAGGACTAGCGGGAGGCTCTGGGGCCAACGTCCTGACTTTC	CASSHKGLAGGSGANVLTF
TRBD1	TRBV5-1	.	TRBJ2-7	TGCGCCAGCAGCCGGGGACAGGGGATTGAGGCCTACGAGCAGTACTTC	CASSRGQGIEAYEQYF
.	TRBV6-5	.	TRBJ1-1	TGTGCCAGCAGTTACTCGGCGGGGATGAACACTGAAGCTTTCTTT	CASSYSAGMNTEAFF
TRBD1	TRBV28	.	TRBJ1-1	TGTGCCAGCAGTTTATCAGGGGGAGTCAACATGAACACTGAAGCTTTCTTT	CASSLSGGVNMNTEAFF
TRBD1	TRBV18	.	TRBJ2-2	TGTGCCAGCTCACCACGAAGGACAGGGTTCGGGGAGCTGTTTTTT	CASSPRRTGFGELFF
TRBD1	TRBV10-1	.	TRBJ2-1	TGCGCCAGCAGTGAGTCGACAGGGGCCAATGAGCAGTTCTTC	CASSESTGANEQFF
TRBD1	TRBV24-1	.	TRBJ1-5	TGTGCCACCAGTGAACTATACAGGGGTGAGGGAAGCAATCAGCCCCAGCATTTT	CATSELYRGEGSNQPQHF
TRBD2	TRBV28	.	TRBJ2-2	TGTGCCAGCAGTTTAGGGGACGGGAGGTCCGGGGAGCTGTTTTTT	CASSLGDGRSGELFF
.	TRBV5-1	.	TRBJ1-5	TGCGCCAGCAGCTCCGATCCGGGACAGCCCCAGCATTTT	CASSSDPGQPQHF
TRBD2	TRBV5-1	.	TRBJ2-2	TGCGCTACCGGGGAGGGTGCCAAAGCGACCGGGGAGCTGTTTTTT	CATGEGAKATGELFF
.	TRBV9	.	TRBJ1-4	TGTGCCAGCAGCGCCCGGGGGGGGGCTAATGAAAAACTGTTTTTT	CASSARGGANEKLFF
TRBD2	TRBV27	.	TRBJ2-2	TGTGCCAGCACCCCAATCGGACTAGCGGGGGGTTTTGGGGAGCTGTTTTTT	CASTPIGLAGGFGELFF
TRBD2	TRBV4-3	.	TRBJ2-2	TGCGCCAGCAGCCAAGATCAGGGAGCGGGAGGGCGCACCGGGGAGCTGTTTTTT	CASSQDQGAGGRTGELFF
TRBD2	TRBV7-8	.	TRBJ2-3	TGTGCCAGCAGCTCCCGACTAGCGGGGACCACAGATACGCAGTATTTT	CASSSRLAGTTDTQYF
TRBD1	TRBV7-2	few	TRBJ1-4	TGTGCCAGCAGCTTAGTGGGGACAGGGTATGAAAAACTGTTTTTT	CASSLVGTGYEKLFF
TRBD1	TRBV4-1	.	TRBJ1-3	TGCGCCAGCAGCCAAGATAGCAGGGACAGCTCCTCTGGAAACACCATATATTTT	CASSQDSRDSSSGNTIYF
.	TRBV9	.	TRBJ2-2	TGTGCCAGCAGGGGGGGGACAGGCACCACCGGGGAGCTGTTTTTT	CASRGGTGTTGELFF
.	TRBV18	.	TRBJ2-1	TGTGCCAGCTCACCGGACTACAGCTCCTACAATGAGCAGTTCTTC	CASSPDYSSYNEQFF
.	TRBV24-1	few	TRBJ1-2	TGTGCCACCAGGGCCCCCCAGGGTGGCTACACCTTC	CATRAPQGGYTF
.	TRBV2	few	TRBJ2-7	TGTGCCAGCAGTGAACGGGGGGCCTCCCAGCAGTACTTC	CASSERGASQQYF
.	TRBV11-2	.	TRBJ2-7	TGTGCCAGCAGCTTAGATACTGGACTAACCTACGAGCAGTACTTC	CASSLDTGLTYEQYF
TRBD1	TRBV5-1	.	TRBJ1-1	TGCGCCAGCAGCTGGGACCCGGACAGGGAGGCAGCTTTCTTT	CASSWDPDREAAFF
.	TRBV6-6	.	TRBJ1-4	TGTGCCAGCAGACCCCCCGGTACAGGATTAGAAAAACTGTTTTTT	CASRPPGTGLEKLFF
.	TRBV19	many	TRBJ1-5	TGTGCCAGTAGTCGACAGTCAAGAGGTAGCAATCAGCCCCAGCATTTT	CASSRQSRGSNQPQHF
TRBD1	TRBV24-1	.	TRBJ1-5	TGTGCCACCAGTGACAGGGACAGCCGAGTTTTGGGCCAGCATTTT	CATSDRDSRVLGQHF
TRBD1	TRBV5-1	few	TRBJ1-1	TGCGCCAGCAGCTTGGGCAGGGGGCGCACTGAAGCTTTCTTT	CASSLGRGRTEAFF
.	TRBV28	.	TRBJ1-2	TGTGCCAGCAGGAAAAGGCGGGGCTATGGCTACACCTTC	CASRKRRGYGYTF
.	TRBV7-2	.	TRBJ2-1	TGTGCCAGCAGCTTAGCGAGGATCAATGAGCAGTTCTTC	CASSLARINEQFF
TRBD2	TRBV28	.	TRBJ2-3	TGTGCCAGCAGTTTGGGGGGGGTAGCGGTGAAATTTACGCAGTATTTT	CASSLGGVAVKFTQYF
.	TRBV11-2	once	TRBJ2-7	TGTGCCAGCAGCTTAGATCAGTCCTACGAGCAGTACTTC	CASSLDQSYEQYF
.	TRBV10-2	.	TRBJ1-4	TGCGCCAGCAGCCGGGGGGGGCTGGTAACTAATGAAAAACTGTTTTTT	CASSRGGLVTNEKLFF
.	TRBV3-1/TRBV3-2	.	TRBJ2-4	TGTGCCAGCAGCCAAGATATTCCGGGGAGGGGGGCCAAAAACATTCAGTACTTC	CASSQDIPGRGAKNIQYF
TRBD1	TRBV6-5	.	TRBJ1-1	TGTGCCAGCAGTCGACAGGGGCGGAACACTGAAGCTTTCTTT	CASSRQGRNTEAFF
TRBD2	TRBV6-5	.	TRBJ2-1	TGTGCCAGCAGAATCCTAGCGGGGGTCTACAATGAGCAGTTCTTC	CASRILAGVYNEQFF
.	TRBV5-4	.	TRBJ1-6	TGTGCCAGCAGCTTGGGGCAGGGAGGAGGGAATTCACCCCTCCACTTT	CASSLGQGGGNSPLHF